Reported below is one TCR beta chain. Its antigen remains unidentified. Profiled with immunoSEQ multiplex PCR; TCRdb holds only in-frame clones, not every one. The sample gives 7,600 or so clones, 60% to 80% of which show up once; approximately 8.7% is in the top ten. These data belong to a study of immune evolution from preneoplasia to lung adenocarcinoma. This CDR3 contains 13 residues. Trimming shortened V by 7 bases and J by 4 bases, and 11 bases separated the two germline ends. Looked up from germline, CDR1 is MNHEY and CDR2 is SVGAGI. Between about 2014 and 2018, patients underwent resection in Japan or China. Regarding the study as a whole: Normal lung had highest clonality; later lesions appeared denser, more diverse.

The receptor was isolated from a person aged 55-79 years with lung adenocarcinoma. The genes are TRBV6-5 and TRBJ1-5; D may be TRBD1 (6 bases). Sequences were obtained from FFPE adjacent normal lung tissue. CDR3 nucleotide sequence: TGTGCCAGCAAAAAAACAGGGAATCAGCCCCAGCATTTT. It specifies CASKKTGNQPQHF.